These 19 T cell receptor beta chains came from one sample sequenced in a study of T cells after yellow fever vaccination (dated by TCRdb to between 2018 and 2021). In the paper's terms, the treatment or condition label means: live attenuated yellow fever vaccine strain. Libraries were prepared through 5' RACE. For sequencing, an Illumina HiSeq 2500 was employed. TCRdb reworked the public reads: Q25 trimming with fastp, MiXCR clone assembly, productive beta chains retained. Rows with a matching CDR3 protein are joined into one entry that keeps the most common DNA and genes. For this sample there are around 600,000 distinct CDR3 sequences; roughly an eighth appear just once. Together, the top ten hold about 15% of the sample. Here the sequenced sample was PBMCs, taken on the day of the yellow fever booster vaccination. The receptor set was obtained from a man under 40 who received the YFV17D yellow fever vaccine.

This clonotype was recorded a few times. CDR3 protein: CSTHPADSGTEAFF. CDR3 nucleotides: TGCAGTACCCACCCGGCGGATTCGGGTACTGAAGCTTTCTTT. This rearrangement joins TRBV20-1 to TRBJ1-1; D gene ambiguous. Germline V gene lookup returns CDR1 DFQATT and CDR2 SNEGSKA (reference sequence). Trimming cost V 8 bases and J 5 bases, with 21 bases left between them. The CDR3 extends over 14 amino acids.

This clonotype was observed a handful of times. V usage is TRBV20-1 and J usage is TRBJ1-5; TRBD1 matches 9 bases. The germline gives CDR1 DFQATT, CDR2 SNEGSKA (reference sequence). The CDR3 has 17 amino acids. V dropped 3 bases and J dropped 0; count of bases not matched to a gene: 9. CDR3 amino acids: CSARDRGPLYSNQPQHF. DNA of the CDR3: TGCAGTGCTAGGGACAGGGGACCACTCTATAGCAATCAGCCCCAGCATTTT.

J is TRBJ2-5 and V is TRBV29-1, with a weak D call TRBD1 (5 bases). The ends were cut back, 5 bases at V and 4 bases at J, with 11 bases in the middle. Germline V lookup: CDR1 SQVTM, CDR2 ANQGSEA. This CDR3 comprises 12 residues. This CDR3 is CSVLTGRETQYF. The DNA for the CDR3 is TGCAGCGTTCTTACAGGAAGAGAGACCCAGTACTTC.

The chain recombines TRBV7-6 with TRBJ2-1; 8 bases fit TRBD2. J gave up 10 bases and V 2 bases, and 13 bases lay outside the gene matches. CDR3 size: 16 residues. CDR1 is SGHVS, CDR2 FNYEAQ, per germline. CDR3 protein: CASSLSVGTRPMEQFF. The DNA of the CDR3 is TGTGCCAGCAGCTTATCTGTCGGGACTAGGCCTATGGAGCAGTTCTTC.

This clonotype was found a few times. The V and J genes are TRBV10-3 and TRBJ1-6, with D tentatively TRBD1 (6 bases). From germline, CDR1 is ENHRY and CDR2 SYGVKD. V was cut by 6 bases and J by 7 bases, with 16 bases left in between. CDR3 length equals 15 residues. CDR3 sequence (DNA): TGTGCCATCAGCCCGAGCCAGCAGGGGAATTCACCCCTCCACTTT. Protein sequence: CAISPSQQGNSPLHF.

The chain recombines TRBV9 with TRBJ2-2, with 14 bases matching TRBD2. This CDR3 spans 18 amino acids. The germline V gene encodes CDR1 SGDLS and CDR2 YYNGEE. V was clipped by 3 bases and J by 4 bases; unmatched bases: 8. The CDR3 loop reads CASSARLAGGPGTGELFF. The CDR3, as DNA: TGTGCCAGCAGCGCCAGACTAGCGGGAGGGCCTGGCACCGGGGAGCTGTTTTTT.

The sample holds a few counts of this clonotype. The V call is TRBV12-5, the J call TRBJ2-7; 9 bases fit TRBD1. In germline, CDR1 is LGHNT, CDR2 FRNRAP. The CDR3 is made up of 16 amino acids. Germline trimming cut 2 bases from V and 2 bases from J; bases unmatched to any gene: 7. CDR3 DNA sequence: TGTGCTAGTGGTTTGACGACCGGGACAGGGACCTACGAGCAGTACTTC. Residues: CASGLTTGTGTYEQYF.

In its sample, this clonotype was seen many times. The chain uses TRBV21-1 and TRBJ2-1; the table's D call, TRBD2, has no DNA check behind it. TRBV21-1 is a listed pseudogene. The CDR3 has 14 amino acids. The CDR3 DNA is TGTGCCAGCAGCTGGACTAGCTCCTACAATGAGCAGTTCTTC. This translates into CASSWTSSYNEQFF.

This chain uses TRBV20-1 with TRBJ2-7, with a weak D call TRBD2 (6 bases). The germline V gene has CDR1 DFQATT and CDR2 SNEGSKA (reference sequence). The CDR3 totals 14 residues. Between the trimmed V and J ends, which lost 2 bases and 6 bases, there was a span of 17 bases. The CDR3 coding sequence is TGCAGTGCTAGATTTTTGATACCGGGACTCGAGCAGTACTTC. Translating it yields CSARFLIPGLEQYF.

This clonotype showed up many times. This chain connects TRBV27 to TRBJ2-5; D remains unclear. Per the germline V gene, CDR1 is MNHEY and CDR2 is SMNVEV (reference sequence). Trimming cost V 5 bases and J 1 base, with 8 bases left between them. The CDR3 is made up of 13 amino acids. The DNA for the CDR3 is TGTGCCAGCAGTACGTACACCCAAGAGACCCAGTACTTC. It translates to CASSTYTQETQYF.

This clonotype was seen a few times. This chain connects TRBV10-3 to TRBJ1-5, with D possibly being TRBD1 (6 bases). The ends were cut back, 4 bases at V and 7 bases at J, with 14 bases in the middle. The CDR3 contains 14 residues. Germline CDR1 is ENHRY and CDR2 is SYGVKD. Here the CDR3 reads CAISGTGFGQPQHF. DNA for the CDR3: TGTGCCATCAGTGGTACAGGGTTTGGACAGCCCCAGCATTTT.

The chain recombines TRBV6-1 with TRBJ2-5; no clear D. V dropped 0 bases and J dropped 5 bases, with 22 bases sitting between them. The germline V gene encodes CDR1 MNHNS and CDR2 SASEGT. This CDR3 is built from 18 residues. CDR3 amino acids: CASSEAPSLDRSGETQYF. CDR3 DNA: TGTGCCAGCAGTGAAGCTCCCTCCCTTGACCGCTCCGGGGAGACCCAGTACTTC.

The chain links TRBV12-3 or TRBV12-4 to TRBJ1-3; D is possibly TRBD1 (5 bases). This CDR3 is built from 14 residues. V shed 5 bases and J shed 0 bases, with 8 bases lying between them. The CDR3 DNA reads TGTGCCAGCAGTAGGGGCACCTCTGGAAACACCATATATTTT. It encodes CASSRGTSGNTIYF.

This clonotype was seen a few times. The chain uses TRBV6-1 and TRBJ2-7, with D perhaps given as TRBD1 or TRBD2 (5 bases each). V was clipped by 5 bases and J by 2 bases, with 19 bases between them. This CDR3 is built from 16 residues. Germline V gene data show CDR1 as MNHNS and CDR2 as SASEGT. CDR3 DNA sequence: TGTGCCAGCAGTCAAACGATCGGGACGGTACCCTACGAGCAGTACTTC. Translated, it gives CASSQTIGTVPYEQYF.

This clonotype was seen only a few times. The CDR3 bases are TGCAGTGCTAGGGGAGCGGGAGCGGGCACCGGGGAGCTGTTTTTT. It specifies CSARGAGAGTGELFF. This chain uses TRBV20-1 with TRBJ2-2; 8 positions match TRBD2. The CDR3 contains 15 residues. Germline CDR1 and CDR2: DFQATT and SNEGSKA (reference sequence). V lost 3 bases, J lost 4 bases, and 7 bases stayed unmatched.

The table lists this clonotype with a few counts. The genes are TRBV10-3 and TRBJ2-5, with D unclear. CDR1 and CDR2 from the germline V gene are ENHRY and SYGVKD. Trimming left V 3 bases short and J 5 bases short, with 16 bases between. This CDR3 comprises 15 residues. CDR3 coding DNA: TGTGCCATCAGTGAAACGAAGGGTTTGTTGGAGACCCAGTACTTC. As protein: CAISETKGLLETQYF.

There are a few counts of this clonotype. The rearrangement uses TRBV7-9 and TRBJ1-4, with D uncertain. Trimming took off 7 bases at V and 1 base at J, with 10 bases between the two ends. Per germline, CDR1 SEHNR and CDR2 FQNEAQ (reference sequence). The CDR3 has 14 residues. The CDR3 DNA reads TGTGCCAGCAACAATATTGGAACTAATGAAAAACTGTTTTTT. Protein product: CASNNIGTNEKLFF.

The gene calls are TRBV29-1 and TRBJ2-2; the D gene is possibly TRBD2 (6 bases). The CDR3 has 16 residues. Germline CDR1 reads SQVTM; CDR2 reads ANQGSEA. The germline V and J ends were trimmed by 2 bases and 4 bases, with 17 bases remaining between them. The CDR3 DNA reads as TGCAGCGTTGAATCCGGGGAGGCGGGCATCACCGGGGAGCTGTTTTTT. Its protein is CSVESGEAGITGELFF.

There are a few counts of this clonotype. This chain joins TRBV7-2 and TRBJ1-2; TRBD1 matches 9 bases. Per germline, CDR1 SGHTA and CDR2 FQGNSA. With 5 bases clipped from V and 5 bases from J, the junction kept 6 bases outside the gene matches. This CDR3 region has 14 residues. DNA for the CDR3: TGTGCCAGCAGCGAATCTGACAGGGGGTATGGCTACACCTTC. Protein sequence: CASSESDRGYGYTF.